Below, 19 T cell receptor beta chains from the same sample are listed, as sequenced in a study of blood T cell repertoires in COVID-19. TCRdb's table, derived via immunoSEQ multiplex PCR, lists solely in-frame clones and lacks some. This table holds around 99,000 clones, 84% found once. The specimen was peripheral blood. The origin of the receptors is a woman aged 45-60 years with acute or convalescent COVID-19.

The genes are TRBV24-1 and TRBJ2-6, with 7 bases matching TRBD2. With V trimmed by 2 bases and J by 0 bases, 0 bases remained unmatched. Per the germline V gene, CDR1 is KGHDR and CDR2 is SFDVKD. The CDR3 has 16 residues. CDR3 in DNA: TGTGCCACCAGTGATTGGGGGGGCTCTGGGGCCAACGTCCTGACTTTC. This gives the protein CATSDWGGSGANVLTF.

There are a few counts of this clone. The V call is TRBV5-1, the J call TRBJ1-2; TRBD1 aligns across 9 bases. Germline assignment: CDR1 SGHRS and CDR2 YFSETQ. V was clipped by 5 bases and J by 8 bases; unmatched bases: 13. The CDR3 runs 15 residues. The CDR3 loop is CASRPTQGALGGYTF. As DNA, the CDR3 is TGCGCCAGCAGGCCTACACAGGGGGCGCTGGGGGGCTACACCTTC.

This chain joins TRBV9 and TRBJ2-2; weak D call: TRBD1 (6 bases). CDR1 is SGDLS and CDR2 is YYNGEE in the germline V gene. The CDR3 consists of 17 residues. V shed 3 bases and J shed 0 bases, with 15 bases lying between them. CDR3 loop: CASSASPGQSNTGELFF. The CDR3 nucleotides read TGTGCCAGCAGCGCATCACCGGGACAATCGAACACCGGGGAGCTGTTTTTT.

The chain is built from TRBV3-1 (or the pseudogene TRBV3-2) and TRBJ1-1, with TRBD1 as a possible D gene (5 bases). CDR3 size: 16 residues. Trimming pared 0 bases from V and 1 base from J, leaving 12 bases between. Germline CDR1 LGHDT, CDR2 YNNKEL (reference sequence). In nucleotides, the CDR3 is TGTGCCAGCAGCCAAGATCAGGGTTTTCAGAACACTGAAGCTTTCTTT. Translating it yields CASSQDQGFQNTEAFF.

The chain links TRBV7-9 to TRBJ1-2; 7 bases are shared with TRBD1. This CDR3 has 16 residues. Germline-derived CDR1 and CDR2 are SEHNR and FQNEAQ (reference sequence). V dropped 3 bases and J dropped 0; count of bases not matched to a gene: 7. The CDR3 region has the DNA TGTGCCAGCAGCTTGAGACAGGGCCCCTCTAACTATGGCTACACCTTC. Translating it yields CASSLRQGPSNYGYTF.

The chain couples TRBV29-1 to TRBJ1-2; 7 bases are a match to TRBD1. The CDR3 runs 12 residues. The J segment lost 3 bases and the V segment lost 4 bases, leaving 2 bases of the junction unmatched. The germline CDR1 and CDR2 sequences are SQVTM and ANQGSEA. The CDR3 protein is CSVVGQHYGYTF. DNA of the CDR3: TGCAGCGTTGTGGGACAGCACTATGGCTACACCTTC.

The chain uses TRBV12-3 or TRBV12-4 and TRBJ1-2, with 7 bases aligning to TRBD1. The length of the CDR3 is 13 residues. V lost 5 bases to trimming and J lost 4 bases; unmatched junction nucleotides: 4. DNA of the CDR3: TGTGCCAGCAGTCAGGGACAGTTCTATGGCTACACCTTC. Residues: CASSQGQFYGYTF.

The chain couples TRBV18 to TRBJ1-4; tentatively, D is TRBD1 (6 bases). Between the trimmed V and J ends, which lost 1 base and 0 bases, there was a span of 12 bases. Germline V gene data show CDR1 as KGHSH and CDR2 as LQKENI. This CDR3 region has 17 residues. The CDR3 DNA reads TGTGCCAGCTCACCACTAGCAGGGGTTGCAACTAATGAAAAACTGTTTTTT. It specifies CASSPLAGVATNEKLFF. The full variable domain, completed using reference TRBV18 and TRBJ1-4, is NAGVMQNPRHLVRRRGQEARLRCSPMKGHSHVYWYRQLPEEGLKFMVYLQKENIIDESGMPKERFSAEFPKEGPSILRIQQVVRGDSAAYFCASSPLAGVATNEKLFFGSGTQLSVL.

This clone was counted a single time. The rearrangement uses TRBV18 and TRBJ1-1; unclear D gene. V gave up 4 bases and J gave up 1 base, with 10 bases separating them. CDR3 size: 14 residues. CDR1 is KGHSH and CDR2 is LQKENI in the germline V gene. CDR3 bases: TGTGCCAGCTCACGTGACACCCCGAACACTGAAGCTTTCTTT. It encodes CASSRDTPNTEAFF.

This rearrangement joins TRBV9 to TRBJ2-3; 10 bases line up with TRBD1. The ends lost 3 bases at V and 6 bases at J; junction bases unmatched: 10. CDR1 is SGDLS, CDR2 YYNGEE, per germline. This CDR3 spans 16 amino acids. CDR3 coding DNA: TGTGCCAGCAGCGCAGCCGGGACAGGGGTTTGGGATACGCAGTATTTT. This sequence encodes CASSAAGTGVWDTQYF. The full variable domain, completed using reference TRBV9 and TRBJ2-3, is DSGVTQTPKHLITATGQRVTLRCSPRSGDLSVYWYQQSLDQGLQFLIQYYNGEERAKGNILERFSAQQFPDLHSELNLSSLELGDSALYFCASSAAGTGVWDTQYFGPGTRLTVL.

This clone occurred once. One end of the junction does not line up with germline, which may come from a read error. The chain has TRBV18 and TRBJ2-6, with D hard to call. Germline V gene sequence: CDR1 KGHSH, CDR2 LQKENI. The CDR3 contains 15 residues. The CDR3 region is CASSPQPSGANVLTF. The DNA for the CDR3 is TGTGCCAGCTCCCCACAGCCCTCTGGGGCCAACGTCCTGACTTTC. The entire variable domain, with the rest obtained from reference TRBV18 and TRBJ2-6, is as follows: NAGVMQNPRHLVRRRGQEARLRCSPMKGHSHVYWYRQLPEEGLKFMVYLQKENIIDESGMPKERFSAEFPKEGPSILRIQQVVRGDSAAYFCASSPQPSGANVLTFGAGSRLTVL.

The chain carries TRBV3-1 (or the pseudogene TRBV3-2) and TRBJ1-1; 10 bases align to TRBD1. The ends lost 4 bases at V and 5 bases at J; junction bases unmatched: 1. Germline CDR1 is LGHDT and CDR2 is YNNKEL (reference sequence). The CDR3 is 13 residues long. The CDR3 here is CASSRTGGTEAFF. CDR3 in DNA: TGTGCCAGCAGCCGGACAGGGGGGACTGAAGCTTTCTTT.

The rearrangement links TRBV10-3 to TRBJ1-6, with 7 positions matching TRBD1. The germline V gene encodes CDR1 ENHRY and CDR2 SYGVKD. The CDR3 loop spans 14 amino acids. Trimming at V came to 7 bases and at J to 5 bases, leaving 5 bases not matched to a gene. The CDR3 reads CAINPGTDNSPLHF. CDR3 sequence (DNA): TGTGCCATCAACCCCGGGACAGATAATTCACCCCTCCACTTT.

The gene calls are TRBV3-1 (or the pseudogene TRBV3-2) and TRBJ2-1, with D uncertain. In germline, CDR1 is LGHDT, CDR2 YNNKEL (reference sequence). The V end lost 4 bases, the J end lost 7 bases, and 5 bases lay between the germline ends. CDR3 length: 11 residues. CDR3 amino acids: CASSPFNEQFF. The CDR3 bases are TGTGCCAGCAGCCCCTTTAATGAGCAGTTCTTC.

This clone was picked up a small number of times. The CDR3 coding sequence is TGTGCCAGTAGACAACCGGGCTCTGGAAACACCATATATTTT. Amino acid sequence: CASRQPGSGNTIYF. V usage is TRBV19 and J usage is TRBJ1-3; D is unclear. This CDR3 spans 14 amino acids. The V gene's germline CDR1 is LNHDA and CDR2 SQIVND (reference sequence). The V end lost 6 bases, the J end lost 0 bases, and 9 bases lay between the germline ends.

The chain employs TRBV10-3 and TRBJ1-4, with TRBD1 matching over 9 bases. The CDR3 is made up of 14 amino acids. Germline V gene data show CDR1 as ENHRY and CDR2 as SYGVKD. J lost 5 bases, V lost 5 bases, and 3 bases had no gene match. In DNA form, the CDR3 reads TGTGCCATCAGTCCCGGGACAGGGAATGAAAAACTGTTTTTT. Residues: CAISPGTGNEKLFF.

This chain connects TRBV6-5 to TRBJ1-3; possibly TRBD1 for D (5 bases). This CDR3 comprises 13 residues. CDR1 MNHEY and CDR2 SVGAGI come from the germline V gene. V was shortened by 10 bases and J by 1 base, with 11 bases between the two germline ends. The CDR3 DNA follows: TGTGCCACCCTCCAGGGATCTGGAAACACCATATATTTT. Its protein is CATLQGSGNTIYF.

This clone has just a few counts. The rearrangement joins TRBV5-1 to TRBJ1-4; D uncertain. Per germline, CDR1 SGHRS and CDR2 YFSETQ. CDR3 length equals 15 residues. The V end was cut by 4 bases, the J end by 0 bases, with 10 bases between. For the CDR3, the DNA is TGCGCCAGCAGCCCCTCACAACCAACTAATGAAAAACTGTTTTTT. The encoded protein is CASSPSQPTNEKLFF.

This clone was found once. This chain links TRBV2 with TRBJ1-2, with 8 nucleotides matching TRBD1. CDR3 length: 15 residues. V lost 1 base to trimming and J lost 4 bases; unmatched junction nucleotides: 5. Looked up from germline, CDR1 is SNHLY and CDR2 is FYNNEI. In nucleotides, the CDR3 is TGTGCCAGCAGTGAAGGGACAGGGACGGCCTATGGCTACACCTTC. Its protein is CASSEGTGTAYGYTF. Based on the CDR3 plus reference TRBV2 and TRBJ1-2, the full variable domain is EPEVTQTPSHQVTQMGQEVILRCVPISNHLYFYWYRQILGQKVEFLVSFYNNEISEKSEIFDDQFSVERPDGSNFTLKIRSTKLEDSAMYFCASSEGTGTAYGYTFGSGTRLTVV.